The 26 T cell receptor beta chains listed next were all sequenced from one sample in a study of T cell repertoires in cytomegalovirus infection. One entry per CDR3 protein, called by TCRdb with MiXCR from the reads. The repertoire holds 200,000 to 250,000 distinct CDR3 sequences, with over 20% as singletons. The sequencing sample was made of CD8+ T cells from PBMCs. The receptors were gathered from a human donor in good health (CMV status not recorded). Some clones in this sample may be carry-over from other donors' samples.

This chain links TRBV6-6 with TRBJ1-5; TRBD1 might be the D (5 bases). Germline V gene lookup returns CDR1 MNHNY and CDR2 SVGAGI (reference sequence). The V end was cut by 2 bases, the J end by 1 base, with 15 bases between. The CDR3 has 17 amino acids. The CDR3 DNA reads TGTGCCAGCAGTTACGAGCGGGGGAAGATGAGCAATCAGCCCCAGCATTTT. Protein: CASSYERGKMSNQPQHF.

The chain joins TRBV2 to TRBJ1-1; D might be TRBD1 (5 bases). The V gene's germline CDR1 is SNHLY and CDR2 FYNNEI. CDR3 length equals 12 residues. V was trimmed by 10 bases and J by 0 bases, leaving 9 bases between them. In DNA form, the CDR3 reads TGTGCCACGACAGTGCTGAACACTGAAGCTTTCTTT. It yields the protein CATTVLNTEAFF.

This clonotype has only a few counts. The chain is built from TRBV20-1 and TRBJ1-4; TRBD1 is a possible D gene (5 bases). From germline, CDR1 is DFQATT and CDR2 SNEGSKA (reference sequence). The CDR3 is 15 residues long. Deletions cut 1 base from V and 5 bases from J, with 14 bases between. This CDR3 reads CSARGIRVVNEKLFF. The CDR3 DNA reads as TGCAGTGCTAGAGGAATCAGGGTCGTCAATGAAAAACTGTTTTTT.

This chain joins TRBV25-1 and TRBJ1-1; D is uncertain. This CDR3 has 12 amino acids. Trimming shortened V by 8 bases and J by 4 bases, and 11 bases separated the two germline ends. Germline lookup yields CDR1 MGHDK and CDR2 SYGVNS. The CDR3 DNA reads TGTGCCAGCGGAAGGTTCGGCACTGAAGCTTTCTTT. Translated, it gives CASGRFGTEAFF.

This clonotype has only a few counts. The rearrangement links TRBV4-1 to TRBJ2-5; no clear D. Trimming cost V 3 bases and J 3 bases, with 8 bases left between them. Germline values: CDR1 MGHRA, CDR2 YSYEKL. The CDR3 has 13 amino acids. In DNA form, the CDR3 reads TGCGCCAGCAGCCAGGTGGTGGAAGAGACCCAGTACTTC. This encodes CASSQVVEETQYF.

J is TRBJ2-3 and V is TRBV7-3, with TRBD2 matching 12 bases. The CDR3 runs to 20 residues. V shed 2 bases and J 5 bases; nucleotides not matched to a gene: 17. Germline V gene lookup returns CDR1 SGHTA and CDR2 FQGTGA. The CDR3 loop is CASSLRTGTSGSRGEDTQYF. The CDR3 DNA is TGTGCCAGCAGCTTACGAACCGGGACTAGCGGGTCCCGGGGGGAAGATACGCAGTATTTT.

This clonotype has a handful of counts. Germline and junction disagree at one end, which may indicate a read error. The rearrangement uses TRBV5-3 and TRBJ2-2; 7 bases match TRBD1. TRBV5-3 carries the ORF label, with uncertain function. The CDR3 totals 19 residues. The CDR3 DNA reads TGTGCCAGCAGCTTGTTAGCTCTCCCAGACAGGGAAAGTACCGGGGAGCTGTTTTTT. It translates to CASSLLALPDRESTGELFF.

The gene calls are TRBV20-1 and TRBJ1-2; the D is unclear. V lost 3 bases and J lost 6, with 2 bases in between. The CDR3 is 9 amino acids. Germline CDR1 reads DFQATT; CDR2 reads SNEGSKA (reference sequence). DNA of the CDR3: TGCAGTGCTAGGGATGGCTACACCTTC. Amino acid sequence: CSARDGYTF.

This CDR3 reads CASSFYAYGYTF. DNA for the CDR3: TGTGCCAGCAGTTTCTATGCATACGGCTACACCTTC. The rearrangement joins TRBV28 to TRBJ1-2; no firm D call. Germline values: CDR1 MDHEN, CDR2 SYDVKM. CDR3 length: 12 residues. Trimming stripped 3 bases from V and 8 bases from J, with 10 bases between.

This chain uses TRBV6-5 with TRBJ1-2; D is ambiguous. Between the trimmed V and J ends, which lost 6 bases and 2 bases, there was a span of 10 bases. In germline, CDR1 is MNHEY, CDR2 SVGAGI. CDR3 length equals 13 residues. The CDR3 protein is CASSPGYNYGYTF. The CDR3 region has the DNA TGTGCCAGCAGCCCAGGATACAACTATGGCTACACCTTC.

This clonotype was counted a few times. V is TRBV20-1 and J is TRBJ2-7; D is unclear. Germline CDR1 and CDR2: DFQATT and SNEGSKA (reference sequence). The CDR3 covers 16 residues. The V end lost 0 bases, the J end lost 3 bases, and 18 bases lay between the germline ends. Written as DNA, the CDR3 is TGCAGTGCTAGAGATGAACCCCCCAGGTCCTTCTACGAGCAGTACTTC. As protein: CSARDEPPRSFYEQYF.

In DNA form, the CDR3 reads TGTGCCAGCTCACGATACTCGACAGGGAATTCACCCCTCCACTTT. Protein sequence: CASSRYSTGNSPLHF. V usage is TRBV14 and J usage is TRBJ1-6; TRBD1 matches 7 bases. CDR1 SGHDN and CDR2 FVKESK come from the germline V gene. With V trimmed by 8 bases and J by 7 bases, 11 bases remained unmatched. The CDR3 runs 15 residues.

Written as DNA, the CDR3 is TGTGCCAGCAGTTTATCTCCCTCTGTGGAGCAGTTCTTC. It is translated as CASSLSPSVEQFF. The chain carries TRBV28 and TRBJ2-1; no firm D call. Germline assignment: CDR1 MDHEN and CDR2 SYDVKM. V gave up 1 base and J gave up 10 bases, with 11 bases separating them. This CDR3 region has 13 residues. The full variable domain, its missing parts supplied by reference TRBV28 and TRBJ2-1, is DVKVTQSSRYLVKRTGEKVFLECVQDMDHENMFWYRQDPGLGLRLIYFSYDVKMKEKGDIPEGYSVSREKKERFSLILESASTNQTSMYLCASSLSPSVEQFFGPGTRLTVL.

The V and J genes are TRBV7-9 and TRBJ2-7, with 7 bases that match TRBD2. With V trimmed by 6 bases and J by 3 bases, 2 bases remained unmatched. CDR3 length: 12 residues. Germline assignment: CDR1 SEHNR and CDR2 FQNEAQ (reference sequence). The CDR3, as DNA: TGTGCCAGCAGAGCGGGGATCTACGAGCAGTACTTC. Protein product: CASRAGIYEQYF. The full variable domain, its missing parts supplied by reference TRBV7-9 and TRBJ2-7, is DTGVSQNPRHKITKRGQNVTFRCDPISEHNRLYWYRQTLGQGPEFLTYFQNEAQLEKSRLLSDRFSAERPKGSFSTLEIQRTEQGDSAMYLCASRAGIYEQYFGPGTRLTVT.

This clonotype appeared a few times. The V and J genes are TRBV9 and TRBJ2-1; 10 nucleotides line up with TRBD2. The V gene end was trimmed by 0 bases and the J gene end by 7 bases; junction bases not matched to a gene: 4. Germline V gene sequence: CDR1 SGDLS, CDR2 YYNGEE. The CDR3 consists of 15 residues. This chain's CDR3 is CASSVGGSGGNEQFF. The CDR3 bases are TGTGCCAGCAGCGTAGGTGGTAGCGGGGGGAATGAGCAGTTCTTC.

At least ten counts were recorded for this clonotype. The chain links TRBV19 to TRBJ2-7; D not certain. This CDR3 contains 11 residues. The ends were cut back, 5 bases at V and 6 bases at J, with 8 bases in the middle. Germline V CDR1 and CDR2: LNHDA, SQIVND (reference sequence). DNA of the CDR3: TGTGCCAGTAGTTTGGGCCTCGAGCAGTACTTC. It is translated as CASSLGLEQYF.

J is TRBJ1-2 and V is TRBV4-1; D gene ambiguous. The germline CDR1 and CDR2 sequences are MGHRA and YSYEKL. The length of the CDR3 is 13 residues. Trimming shortened V by 0 bases and J by 2 bases, and 4 bases separated the two germline ends. CDR3 protein: CASSQENNYGYTF. CDR3 sequence (DNA): TGCGCCAGCAGCCAAGAGAACAACTATGGCTACACCTTC.

The chain combines TRBV6-5 with TRBJ2-1; 7 bases agree with TRBD1. There are 14 residues in the CDR3. The V segment lost 7 bases and the J segment 3 bases; nucleotides outside the gene matches: 6. The germline gives CDR1 MNHEY, CDR2 SVGAGI. DNA for the CDR3: TGTGCCAGCACCGCCGGGACAGACTACAATGAGCAGTTCTTC. It yields the protein CASTAGTDYNEQFF.

This clonotype came up many times. The chain couples TRBV7-2 to TRBJ1-5; D not certain. V was cut by 1 base and J by 5 bases, with 9 bases left in between. CDR1 and CDR2 (germline): SGHTA, FQGNSA. This CDR3 is 14 amino acids long. CDR3 nucleotides: TGTGCCAGCAGCTTAGGTTACACGGATCAGCCCCAGCATTTT. Protein: CASSLGYTDQPQHF.

The V and J genes are TRBV12-3 or TRBV12-4 and TRBJ2-2; no clear D. The length of the CDR3 is 13 residues. The germline V and J ends were trimmed by 3 bases and 5 bases, with 7 bases remaining between them. CDR3 in amino acids: CASSLASTGELFF. The CDR3 DNA reads TGTGCCAGCAGTTTGGCAAGTACCGGGGAGCTGTTTTTT.

V and J are TRBV20-1 and TRBJ2-5, with TRBD2 matching 10 bases. Losses at the gene ends were 0 bases for V and 5 bases for J; bases not matched to a gene: 12. Per the germline V gene, CDR1 is DFQATT and CDR2 is SNEGSKA (reference sequence). The CDR3 covers 17 residues. This chain's CDR3 is CSARDPGLSGGVETQYF. In nucleotides, the CDR3 is TGCAGTGCTAGAGATCCGGGCCTAAGCGGGGGGGTGGAGACCCAGTACTTC.

This sequence joins TRBV6-5 and TRBJ2-3, with D tentatively TRBD1 or TRBD2 (6 bases each). With 3 bases removed from V and 6 bases from J, the gap between germline ends came to 10 bases. The CDR3 covers 13 residues. Germline V lookup: CDR1 MNHEY, CDR2 SVGAGI. The CDR3 region is CASSYYGGDTQYF. As DNA, the CDR3 is TGTGCCAGCAGTTATTACGGGGGCGATACGCAGTATTTT.

At least ten counts were recorded for this clonotype. The chain couples TRBV11-2 to TRBJ1-1; 9 bases align to TRBD1. V gave up 3 bases and J gave up 6 bases; unmatched junction bases: 5. Germline CDR1 and CDR2: SGHAT and FQNNGV. The CDR3 extends over 14 amino acids. CDR3 sequence reads: CASSFTGGLPEAFF. CDR3 sequence (DNA): TGTGCCAGCAGCTTCACAGGGGGCCTGCCTGAAGCTTTCTTT.

The CDR3 region has the DNA TGTGCCAGCAGAATGACATTCGATAGCAATCAGCCCCAGCATTTT. Translation gives CASRMTFDSNQPQHF. The chain combines TRBV7-6 with TRBJ1-5; D not certain. The CDR3 totals 15 residues. Germline V gene lookup returns CDR1 SGHVS and CDR2 FNYEAQ. The V end lost 6 bases, the J end lost 0 bases, and 12 bases lay between the germline ends.

This clonotype was found a few times. V gene TRBV6-2 or TRBV6-3 combines with J gene TRBJ2-1, with unresolved D. CDR1 is MNHEY, CDR2 SVGEGT, per germline. V lost 5 bases to trimming and J lost 8 bases, with 10 bases between them. The CDR3 covers 12 residues. The CDR3 DNA reads as TGTGCCAGCAGTCTGGACGTCGATGAGCAGTTCTTC. Translating it yields CASSLDVDEQFF.

This clonotype occurred once. This chain connects TRBV2 to TRBJ2-3, with D tentatively TRBD1 or TRBD2 (6 bases each). The V end was cut by 7 bases, the J end by 1 base, with 9 bases between. The CDR3 is 13 amino acids. Germline V gene lookup returns CDR1 SNHLY and CDR2 FYNNEI. CDR3 in amino acids: CASTGAGTDTQYF. The DNA of the CDR3 is TGTGCCAGCACGGGGGCGGGCACAGATACGCAGTATTTT.